A selection of T cell receptor beta chains follows, all from one sample in a study. TCRdb recomputed calls from the RT-PCR reads with MiXCR, one row per CDR3 protein. The data contain hundreds of thousands of distinct CDR3 sequences, around 14% of them seen just once; the ten biggest clones take up 3.6%. The sequenced material came from memory CD4+ T cells from blood. These TCRs come from a female donor in good health, serving as a healthy control. CDR3s include the opening cysteine and the closing phenylalanine or tryptophan. The D gene is left open where the match is weak. Size is stated for part of the rows, as once, few or many counts, or as a class when the clone is expanded.

D: -
V: TRBV6-6
size: few
J: TRBJ2-2
DNA: TGTGCCAGCAACGACAGGAGCGGCCACGGGGAGCTGTTTTTT
CDR3: CASNDRSGHGELFF

D: TRBD2
V: TRBV20-1
size: few
J: TRBJ2-1
DNA: TGCAGTGCTCGACTAGCGGACATTTACAATGAGCAGTTCTTC
CDR3: CSARLADIYNEQFF

D: -
V: TRBV27
size: -
J: TRBJ2-1
DNA: TGTGCCAGCAGTTTACCGCCAGGCGGGGACCCCTACAATGAGCAGTTCTTC
CDR3: CASSLPPGGDPYNEQFF

D: -
V: TRBV6-1
size: many
J: TRBJ1-1
DNA: TGTGCCAGCAGTGAATGGGAGGTAGCTTTCTTT
CDR3: CASSEWEVAFF

D: TRBD2
V: TRBV12-3/TRBV12-4
size: many
J: TRBJ2-7
DNA: TGTGCCAGCAGTTTGGGGGGGGACTCCTACGAGCAGTACTTC
CDR3: CASSLGGDSYEQYF

D: TRBD2
V: TRBV20-1
size: many
J: TRBJ2-5
DNA: TGCAGTGCCCGGACTAGCGGGAGGATAGGGACCCAGTACTTC
CDR3: CSARTSGRIGTQYF

D: -
V: TRBV6-2/TRBV6-3
size: -
J: TRBJ1-5
DNA: TGTGCCAGCAGTGTACCGGGCCTCCTAGGGAGCAATCAGCCCCAGCATTTT
CDR3: CASSVPGLLGSNQPQHF

D: -
V: TRBV20-1
size: few
J: TRBJ2-7
DNA: TGCAGTGCTAGAAACCCCCGGGGAGGATACGAGCAGTACTTC
CDR3: CSARNPRGGYEQYF

D: TRBD2
V: TRBV5-1
size: -
J: TRBJ2-7
DNA: TGCGCCAGCAGCTTTCAGACTAGCGGGGGAGGGGATGACGAGCAGTACTTC
CDR3: CASSFQTSGGGDDEQYF

D: -
V: TRBV12-3/TRBV12-4
size: -
J: TRBJ1-1
DNA: TGTGCCAGCAGCCGCAGTACAGTGAACACTGAAGCTTTCTTT
CDR3: CASSRSTVNTEAFF

D: -
V: TRBV7-2
size: many
J: TRBJ2-1
DNA: TGTGCCAGCAGCTTAGTTACCGGAGGCCATGAGCAGTTCTTC
CDR3: CASSLVTGGHEQFF

D: TRBD1
V: TRBV27
size: many
J: TRBJ1-4
DNA: TGTGCCAGCAGTTGGGGACAGGGTCAGAATGAAAAACTGTTTTTT
CDR3: CASSWGQGQNEKLFF

D: -
V: TRBV6-5
size: many
J: TRBJ1-1
DNA: TGTGCCAGCAGGGAAAGAAGAACAGTCACTGAAGCTTTCTTT
CDR3: CASRERRTVTEAFF

D: -
V: TRBV11-2
size: -
J: TRBJ2-1
DNA: TGTGCCAGCAGCTTAGAACTAGTACCGTACAATGAGCAGTTCTTC
CDR3: CASSLELVPYNEQFF

D: -
V: TRBV24-1
size: few
J: TRBJ2-2
DNA: TGTGCCACCAGTGAGCAGCCAGCCGGGGAGCTGTTTTTT
CDR3: CATSEQPAGELFF

D: -
V: TRBV28
size: -
J: TRBJ1-1
DNA: TGTGCCACCCTACAGGGAGGGAACACTGAAGCTTTCTTT
CDR3: CATLQGGNTEAFF

D: -
V: TRBV5-1
size: many
J: TRBJ2-3
DNA: TGCGCCAGCAGCTTGATTGGCCAGGAAACAGATACGCAGTATTTT
CDR3: CASSLIGQETDTQYF

D: TRBD2
V: TRBV7-2
size: few
J: TRBJ2-1
DNA: TGTGCCAGCAGCTTAAGGTGGACTAGTACCAATGAGCAGTTCTTC
CDR3: CASSLRWTSTNEQFF

D: TRBD1
V: TRBV12-3/TRBV12-4
size: -
J: TRBJ2-7
DNA: TGTGCCAGCAGTAATCACAGGGGGCTCTCCTACGAGCAGTACTTC
CDR3: CASSNHRGLSYEQYF

D: -
V: TRBV7-3
size: -
J: TRBJ2-3
DNA: TGTGCCAGCAGCTTAATCGGGCGGGGAGATACGCAGTATTTT
CDR3: CASSLIGRGDTQYF

D: -
V: TRBV11-2
size: -
J: TRBJ2-1
DNA: TGTGCCAGCGCAGCTTCCGCAGTCAGCTCCTACAATGAGCAGTTCTTC
CDR3: CASAASAVSSYNEQFF

D: -
V: TRBV10-2
size: -
J: TRBJ2-7
DNA: TGCGCCAGCAGTGACAACGCCAGACACTACGAGCAGTACTTC
CDR3: CASSDNARHYEQYF

D: TRBD2
V: TRBV6-5
size: -
J: TRBJ2-1
DNA: TGTGCCAGCAGATCCGGGACTAGCTTTAATGAGCAGTTCTTC
CDR3: CASRSGTSFNEQFF

D: -
V: TRBV20-1
size: -
J: TRBJ2-1
DNA: TGCAGTGCCCCAAAGGGTAAGAACAATGAGCAGTTCTTC
CDR3: CSAPKGKNNEQFF

D: TRBD1
V: TRBV5-1
size: few
J: TRBJ2-5
DNA: TGCGCCAGCAGCTTGGCCGGGACAGCCGAAGAGACCCAGTACTTC
CDR3: CASSLAGTAEETQYF

D: -
V: TRBV10-1
size: few
J: TRBJ2-1
DNA: TGCGCCAGCAGTGAGATGCAGGAGCAGTTCTTC
CDR3: CASSEMQEQFF

D: TRBD2
V: TRBV27
size: many
J: TRBJ2-1
DNA: TGTGCCAGCAGGCCCGGGACTAGCGGGAACAATGAGCAGTTCTTC
CDR3: CASRPGTSGNNEQFF

D: -
V: TRBV20-1
size: -
J: TRBJ1-1
DNA: TGCAGTGCATTGCTTGGAACTGAAGCTTTCTTT
CDR3: CSALLGTEAFF

D: -
V: TRBV4-1
size: few
J: TRBJ1-5
DNA: TGCGCCAGCAGCCTCGGGAGGGCAGACGGTCAGCCCCAGCATTTT
CDR3: CASSLGRADGQPQHF

D: -
V: TRBV12-3/TRBV12-4
size: many
J: TRBJ1-6
DNA: TGTGCCAGCAGCCCGAGGGGAGGGAACAATTCACCCCTCCACTTT
CDR3: CASSPRGGNNSPLHF

D: TRBD1
V: TRBV6-5
size: few
J: TRBJ1-2
DNA: TGTGCCAGCAGTCAGACAGGGAGGAGCAACTATGGCTACACCTTC
CDR3: CASSQTGRSNYGYTF

D: -
V: TRBV7-6
size: -
J: TRBJ1-1
DNA: TGTGCCAGCAGCTTAGGTTCCGGAAAGATGAACACTGAAGCTTTCTTT
CDR3: CASSLGSGKMNTEAFF

D: -
V: TRBV12-3/TRBV12-4
size: -
J: TRBJ2-5
DNA: TGTGCCAGCAGATTACAACAGGGCATACAAGAGACCCAGTACTTC
CDR3: CASRLQQGIQETQYF

D: -
V: TRBV7-2
size: many
J: TRBJ2-2
DNA: TGTGCCAGCAGGCCGCAGAACACCGGGGAGCTGTTTTTT
CDR3: CASRPQNTGELFF

D: -
V: TRBV5-1
size: -
J: TRBJ2-5
DNA: TGCGCCAGCAGCTTGCAACAGGAAGAGACCCAGTACTTC
CDR3: CASSLQQEETQYF

D: -
V: TRBV15
size: -
J: TRBJ2-7
DNA: TGTGCCACCAGCAGAGATAAAGGGAAATACGAGCAGTACTTC
CDR3: CATSRDKGKYEQYF

D: TRBD2
V: TRBV3-1
size: few
J: TRBJ2-1
DNA: TGTGCCAGCAGCCAATCCGGGACTAGTAATGAGCAGTTCTTC
CDR3: CASSQSGTSNEQFF

D: -
V: TRBV9
size: -
J: TRBJ2-6
DNA: TGTGCCAGCCCCAACCCATGGAGCTCTGGGGCCAACGTCCTGACTTTC
CDR3: CASPNPWSSGANVLTF

D: TRBD1
V: TRBV10-3
size: -
J: TRBJ2-3
DNA: TGTGCCATCAGTGGGACAGGGAAAGATACGCAGTATTTT
CDR3: CAISGTGKDTQYF

D: -
V: TRBV7-3
size: many
J: TRBJ2-1
DNA: TGTGCCCGCGAGAGGGTTGAGCAGTTCTTC
CDR3: CARERVEQFF

D: TRBD1
V: TRBV7-3
size: many
J: TRBJ2-7
DNA: TGTGCCAGCGCGGAGGGGACAGGTCTCTACGAGCAGTACTTC
CDR3: CASAEGTGLYEQYF

D: -
V: TRBV20-1
size: -
J: TRBJ2-7
DNA: TGCAGTGCTAGAGGGGATGGAGAAGAGCAGTACTTC
CDR3: CSARGDGEEQYF

D: -
V: TRBV20-1
size: -
J: TRBJ1-2
DNA: TGCAGTGCGCACGGGACGGAGGGCTACACCTTC
CDR3: CSAHGTEGYTF

D: TRBD1
V: TRBV6-5
size: many
J: TRBJ1-6
DNA: TGTGCCAGCAGTTACTCTGCAGGGGGCAGTTTTCATAATTCACCCCTCCACTTT
CDR3: CASSYSAGGSFHNSPLHF

D: TRBD2
V: TRBV9
size: few
J: TRBJ2-5
DNA: TGTGCCAGCAGCGTAGGTCTAGCGGCCCAAGAGACCCAGTACTTC
CDR3: CASSVGLAAQETQYF

D: TRBD1
V: TRBV20-1
size: many
J: TRBJ2-7
DNA: TGCAGTGCTAGTTCCGGGACAGGGTACGAGCAGTACTTC
CDR3: CSASSGTGYEQYF

D: TRBD2
V: TRBV28
size: -
J: TRBJ2-3
DNA: TGTGCCAGCAGAGTTAGCGGGAGGGCAGATACGCAGTATTTT
CDR3: CASRVSGRADTQYF

D: TRBD1
V: TRBV5-1
size: few
J: TRBJ2-6
DNA: TGCGCCAGCAGCTTGGTGGAGCAGGGGGCAGGGGCTGGGGCCAACGTCCTGACTTTC
CDR3: CASSLVEQGAGAGANVLTF

D: TRBD1
V: TRBV7-2
size: few
J: TRBJ1-2
DNA: TGTGCCAGCAGCCGAGACAGGGACTATCGTGGCTACACCTTC
CDR3: CASSRDRDYRGYTF

D: TRBD1
V: TRBV4-2
size: few
J: TRBJ2-5
DNA: TGTGCCAGCAGCCATCCGGACAGGGAGATGGAGACCCAGTACTTC
CDR3: CASSHPDREMETQYF

D: TRBD1
V: TRBV6-5
size: once
J: TRBJ2-7
DNA: TGTGCCAGCAGTTACTCTAGGACAGGGAGCTCCTACGAGCAGTACTTC
CDR3: CASSYSRTGSSYEQYF

D: -
V: TRBV29-1
size: few
J: TRBJ2-5
DNA: TGCAGCGTTGGAGCACAGGCGCAAGAGACCCAGTACTTC
CDR3: CSVGAQAQETQYF

D: -
V: TRBV7-2
size: -
J: TRBJ1-2
DNA: TGTGCCAGCGGGGGACAATTCTTCTATGGCTACACCTTC
CDR3: CASGGQFFYGYTF

D: -
V: TRBV6-2/TRBV6-3
size: -
J: TRBJ2-1
DNA: TGTGCCAGCAGAGCCCCTAGCGACTACAATGAGCAGTTCTTC
CDR3: CASRAPSDYNEQFF